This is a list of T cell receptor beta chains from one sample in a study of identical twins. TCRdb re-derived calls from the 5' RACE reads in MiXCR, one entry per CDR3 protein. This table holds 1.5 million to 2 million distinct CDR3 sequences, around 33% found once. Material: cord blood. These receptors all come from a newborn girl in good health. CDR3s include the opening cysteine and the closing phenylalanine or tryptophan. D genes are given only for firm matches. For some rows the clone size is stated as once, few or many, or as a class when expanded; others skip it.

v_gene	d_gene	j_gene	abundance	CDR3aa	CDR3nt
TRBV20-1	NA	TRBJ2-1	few	CSANGQGQRDYNEQFF	TGCAGTGCTAACGGACAGGGCCAGCGGGACTACAATGAGCAGTTCTTC
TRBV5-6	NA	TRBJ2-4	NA	CASSLLYYRGRGDIQYF	TGTGCCAGCAGCTTGTTGTATTACAGGGGGCGGGGGGACATTCAGTACTTC
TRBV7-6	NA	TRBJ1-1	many	CASSLTAGGNTEAFF	TGTGCCAGCAGCTTAACAGCAGGCGGGAACACTGAAGCTTTCTTT
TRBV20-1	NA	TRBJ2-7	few	CSARRGLADYEQYF	TGCAGTGCTAGAAGGGGGCTAGCGGACTACGAGCAGTACTTC
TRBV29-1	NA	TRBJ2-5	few	CSVESRQGQETQYF	TGCAGCGTTGAGTCGCGTCAGGGGCAAGAGACCCAGTACTTC
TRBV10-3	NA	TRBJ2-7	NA	CAISNWVGGSYEQYF	TGTGCCATCAGTAATTGGGTGGGGGGCTCCTACGAGCAGTACTTC
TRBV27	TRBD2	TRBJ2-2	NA	CACTASGGAPTGELFF	TGTGCCTGTACCGCTAGCGGGGGGGCCCCCACCGGGGAGCTGTTTTTT
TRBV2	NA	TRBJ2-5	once	CASSTDYQETQYF	TGTGCCAGCAGTACGGACTACCAAGAGACCCAGTACTTC
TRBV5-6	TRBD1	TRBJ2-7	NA	CASSTLGDRAYNEQYF	TGTGCCAGCAGCACACTCGGGGACAGGGCCTACAATGAGCAGTACTTC
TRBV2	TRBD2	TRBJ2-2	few	CASTGRANTGELFF	TGTGCCAGCACCGGGAGGGCCAACACCGGGGAGCTGTTTTTT
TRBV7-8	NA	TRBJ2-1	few	CASSFKGYNEQFF	TGTGCCAGCAGCTTTAAAGGGTACAATGAGCAGTTCTTC
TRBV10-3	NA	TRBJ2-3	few	CAISEDLRADTQYF	TGTGCCATCAGTGAGGACTTACGCGCAGATACGCAGTATTTT
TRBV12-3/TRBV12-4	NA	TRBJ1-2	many	CASSFEGVNYGYTF	TGTGCCAGCAGTTTCGAGGGAGTAAACTATGGCTACACCTTC
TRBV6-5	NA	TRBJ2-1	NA	CASSPGETQFF	TGTGCCAGCAGTCCAGGGGAGACCCAGTTCTTC
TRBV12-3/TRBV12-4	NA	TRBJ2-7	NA	CSSSLRGYEQYF	TGTTCCAGCAGTTTAAGAGGGTACGAGCAGTACTTC
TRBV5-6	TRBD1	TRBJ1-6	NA	CASSSKDRPYNSPLHF	TGTGCCAGCAGCTCAAAGGACAGGCCCTATAATTCACCCCTCCACTTT
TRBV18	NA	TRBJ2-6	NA	CASSPARSGANVLTF	TGTGCCAGCTCCCCCGCTAGATCCGGGGCCAACGTCCTGACTTTC
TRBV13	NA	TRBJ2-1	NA	CASSLPFRGYNEQFF	TGTGCCAGCAGCTTACCCTTCAGGGGTTACAATGAGCAGTTCTTC
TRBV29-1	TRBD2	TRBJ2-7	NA	CSWTSGGRSYNEQYF	TGCAGTTGGACTAGCGGGGGCCGATCCTACAATGAGCAGTACTTC
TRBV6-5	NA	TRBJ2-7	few	CATRVRLKTAYEQYF	TGTGCCACCCGAGTCAGACTGAAGACAGCCTACGAGCAGTACTTC
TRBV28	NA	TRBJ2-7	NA	CASSLGWGGQKSHEQYF	TGTGCCAGCAGTTTAGGTTGGGGCGGGCAAAAGAGTCATGAGCAGTACTTC
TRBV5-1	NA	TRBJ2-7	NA	CASSLVSGGAFEQYF	TGCGCCAGCAGCTTGGTTTCAGGGGGGGCCTTCGAGCAGTACTTC
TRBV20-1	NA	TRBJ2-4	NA	CSARDTLAKNIQYF	TGCAGTGCTAGAGACACCCTAGCCAAAAACATTCAGTACTTC
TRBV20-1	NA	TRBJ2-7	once	CSARAPSVNEQYF	TGCAGTGCTAGGGCGCCTAGCGTGAATGAGCAGTACTTC
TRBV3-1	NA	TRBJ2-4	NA	CASSQGYSNIQYF	TGTGCCAGCAGCCAAGGATATTCTAACATTCAGTACTTC
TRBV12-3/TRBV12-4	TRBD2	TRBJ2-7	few	CASSQSGNAYEQYF	TGTGCCAGCAGCCAAAGCGGGAACGCCTACGAGCAGTACTTC
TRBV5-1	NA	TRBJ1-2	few	CASSSLGMGVWGYTF	TGCGCCAGCAGCTCCCTTGGAATGGGAGTGTGGGGCTACACCTTC
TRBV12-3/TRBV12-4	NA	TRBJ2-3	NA	CASTPGRVVGDMQYF	TGTGCCAGCACCCCAGGCAGGGTGGTTGGAGATATGCAGTATTTT
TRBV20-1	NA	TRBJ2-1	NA	CSAPQRASSSYNEQFF	TGCAGTGCCCCGCAAAGAGCGTCTAGCTCCTACAATGAGCAGTTCTTC
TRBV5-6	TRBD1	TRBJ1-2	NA	CASRGTGMSYGYTF	TGTGCCAGCAGGGGGACAGGAATGTCCTATGGCTACACCTTC
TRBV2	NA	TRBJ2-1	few	CASSAGTGVYNEQFF	TGTGCCAGCAGTGCCGGGACTGGGGTCTACAATGAGCAGTTCTTC
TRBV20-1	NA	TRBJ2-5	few	CSAREGFQETQYF	TGCAGTGCTAGAGAGGGATTTCAAGAGACCCAGTACTTC
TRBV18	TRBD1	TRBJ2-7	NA	CASSPVDRGSYEQYF	TGTGCCAGCTCACCGGTCGACAGGGGGTCCTACGAGCAGTACTTC
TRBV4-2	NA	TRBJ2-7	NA	CASSQDYGRQTYEQYF	TGTGCCAGCAGCCAAGATTACGGGCGACAGACCTACGAGCAGTACTTC
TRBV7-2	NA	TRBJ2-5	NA	CASSPLRQLETQYF	TGTGCCAGCAGCCCCCTCCGGCAATTGGAGACCCAGTACTTC
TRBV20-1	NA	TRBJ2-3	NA	CSATPLVSTDTQYF	TGCAGTGCTACCCCACTAGTTAGCACAGATACGCAGTATTTT
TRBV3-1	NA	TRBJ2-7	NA	CASSQTPGLTPYEQYF	TGTGCCAGCAGCCAGACTCCGGGCCTAACCCCCTACGAGCAGTACTTC
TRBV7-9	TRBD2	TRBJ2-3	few	CAGASGGSDTQYF	TGTGCCGGAGCTAGCGGGGGTTCAGATACGCAGTATTTT
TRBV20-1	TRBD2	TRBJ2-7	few	CSARVSPGLAGGDEQYF	TGCAGTGCTAGAGTCTCCCCGGGACTAGCGGGAGGTGACGAGCAGTACTTC
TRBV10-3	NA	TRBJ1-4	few	CAISDVKAVGTNEKLFF	TGTGCCATCAGTGATGTCAAGGCCGTGGGGACTAATGAAAAACTGTTTTTT
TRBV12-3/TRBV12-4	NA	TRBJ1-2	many	CASSFRRANYGYTF	TGTGCCAGCAGTTTCAGGCGGGCTAACTATGGCTACACCTTC
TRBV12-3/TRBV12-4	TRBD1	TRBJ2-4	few	CASSTGGRVQYF	TGTGCCAGCAGCACAGGGGGCCGTGTGCAGTACTTC
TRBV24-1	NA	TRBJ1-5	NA	CATSDHGRVNQPQHF	TGTGCCACCAGTGATCACGGTAGGGTCAATCAGCCCCAGCATTTT
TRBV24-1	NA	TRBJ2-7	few	CATSDFSKVYEQYF	TGTGCCACCAGTGATTTTTCTAAGGTCTACGAGCAGTACTTC
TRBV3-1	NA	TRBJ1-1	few	CASSQRSTGRLRMNTEAFF	TGTGCCAGCAGCCAGCGGTCCACAGGGAGACTTAGGATGAACACTGAAGCTTTCTTT
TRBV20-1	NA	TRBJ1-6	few	CSASFVRGNNSPLHF	TGCAGTGCTAGCTTCGTTAGAGGGAATAATTCACCCCTCCACTTT
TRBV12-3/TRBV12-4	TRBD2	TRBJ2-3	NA	CASSTGWTRISDTQYF	TGTGCCAGCAGTACTGGGTGGACTAGAATCTCAGATACGCAGTATTTT
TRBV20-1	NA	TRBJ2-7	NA	CSAGPYEQYF	TGCAGTGCTGGCCCGTACGAGCAGTACTTC
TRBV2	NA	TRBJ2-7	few	CASKSYEQYF	TGTGCCAGCAAGAGCTACGAGCAGTACTTC
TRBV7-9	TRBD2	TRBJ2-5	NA	CASSLEGTGTSGRRETQYF	TGTGCCAGCAGCTTAGAAGGGACCGGGACTAGCGGGAGACGAGAGACCCAGTACTTC
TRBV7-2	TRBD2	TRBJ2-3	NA	CASSLWLTSGGFGDTQYF	TGTGCCAGCAGCTTATGGCTTACTAGCGGGGGTTTCGGAGATACGCAGTATTTT
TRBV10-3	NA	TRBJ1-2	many	CAISEPDINYGYTF	TGTGCCATCAGTGAGCCCGACATTAACTATGGCTACACCTTC
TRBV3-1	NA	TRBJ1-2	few	CASSHSDRYGYTF	TGTGCCAGCAGCCATAGCGACAGGTATGGCTACACCTTC
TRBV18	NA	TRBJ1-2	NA	CASSPPSSQSYGYTF	TGTGCCAGCTCACCACCCTCGTCACAGTCCTATGGCTACACCTTC